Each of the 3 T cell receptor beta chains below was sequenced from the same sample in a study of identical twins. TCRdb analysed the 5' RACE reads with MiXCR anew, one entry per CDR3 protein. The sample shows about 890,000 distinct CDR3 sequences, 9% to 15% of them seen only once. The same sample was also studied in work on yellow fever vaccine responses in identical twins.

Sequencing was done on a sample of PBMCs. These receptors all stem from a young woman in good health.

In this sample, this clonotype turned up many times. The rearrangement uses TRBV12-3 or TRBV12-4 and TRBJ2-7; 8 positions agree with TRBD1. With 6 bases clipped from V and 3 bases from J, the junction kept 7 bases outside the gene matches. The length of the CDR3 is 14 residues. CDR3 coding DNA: TGTGCCAGCAGCCGGACAGGGCCCGTCTACGAGCAGTACTTC. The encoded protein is CASSRTGPVYEQYF.

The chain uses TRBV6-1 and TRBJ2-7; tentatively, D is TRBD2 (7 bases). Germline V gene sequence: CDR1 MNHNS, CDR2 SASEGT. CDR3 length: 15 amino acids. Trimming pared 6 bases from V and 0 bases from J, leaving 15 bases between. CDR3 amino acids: CASSRSAGASYEQYV. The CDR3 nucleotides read TGTGCCAGCAGCCGCTCGGCGGGGGCCTCCTACGAGCAGTACGTC.

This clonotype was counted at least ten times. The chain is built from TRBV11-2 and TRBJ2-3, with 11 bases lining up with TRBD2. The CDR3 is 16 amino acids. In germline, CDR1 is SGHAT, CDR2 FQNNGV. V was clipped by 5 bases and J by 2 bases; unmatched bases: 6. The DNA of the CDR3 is TGTGCCAGCAGCCCAATAGCGGGGGGGAACACAGATACGCAGTATTTT. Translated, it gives CASSPIAGGNTDTQYF.